These 32 T cell receptor beta chains were all obtained from the same sample, sequenced in a study of early T cells in non-severe SARS-CoV-2 infection. TCRdb independently ran MiXCR on the 5' RACE reads; one entry per CDR3 protein. The top ten hold approximately 15% of the sample, which has about 66,000 distinct CDR3 sequences, 20% to 25% seen once. The material was whole blood, obtained at baseline. Receptor source: an adult who was a healthcare worker with PCR-confirmed SARS-CoV-2 infection or an uninfected control (not recorded which).

In this sample, this clonotype turned up a few times. V and J are TRBV11-2 and TRBJ2-1, with D possibly matching TRBD2 (6 bases). The CDR3 has 14 amino acids. Germline assignment: CDR1 SGHAT and CDR2 FQNNGV. Trimming pared 7 bases from V and 6 bases from J, leaving 16 bases between. CDR3 sequence: CASKKPGLANEQFF. The CDR3 DNA sequence: TGTGCCAGCAAAAAGCCGGGACTTGCCAATGAGCAGTTCTTC.

For the CDR3, the DNA is TGTGCCAGCAGACCCAAGCGGGTCTGGGGAGATACGCAGTATTTT. Its protein is CASRPKRVWGDTQYF. The gene calls are TRBV12-3 or TRBV12-4 and TRBJ2-3; maybe TRBD2 (6 bases). V shed 6 bases and J shed 5 bases, with 18 bases lying between them. CDR3 size: 15 residues.

The chain employs TRBV20-1 and TRBJ2-1; D is perhaps TRBD2 (7 bases). V was shortened by 0 bases and J by 8 bases, with 17 bases between the two germline ends. Germline V CDR1 and CDR2: DFQATT, SNEGSKA (reference sequence). The length of the CDR3 is 15 residues. CDR3 DNA sequence: TGCAGTGCTAGAGATACCCGGGGGGCCTGGGATGAGCAGTTCTTC. Its translation: CSARDTRGAWDEQFF.

At least ten counts were recorded for this clonotype. The genes are TRBV5-1 and TRBJ2-7; TRBD2 aligns across 7 bases. V lost 8 bases to trimming and J lost 3 bases; unmatched junction nucleotides: 14. This CDR3 region has 15 residues. Germline V lookup: CDR1 SGHRS, CDR2 YFSETQ. This CDR3 reads CASLPLLRGCYEQYF. The CDR3 bases are TGCGCCAGTCTTCCTTTGTTGCGGGGGTGCTACGAGCAGTACTTC.

Many counts were recorded for this clonotype. This chain connects TRBV5-6 to TRBJ1-2, with TRBD1 as a possible D gene (5 bases). Germline values: CDR1 SGHDT, CDR2 YYEEEE. V was pared by 0 bases and J by 6 bases, with 6 bases between. The CDR3 is made up of 12 amino acids. The CDR3 spells CASSLARDGYTF. The CDR3 DNA reads as TGTGCCAGCAGCTTGGCCAGGGATGGCTACACCTTC.

The rearrangement uses TRBV12-3 or TRBV12-4 and TRBJ2-2, with unresolved D. CDR3 length: 14 amino acids. Trimming took 3 bases from V and 7 from J, leaving 12 bases between them. The CDR3 region has the DNA TGTGCCAGCAGTTTGGTAGTGTCCGGCGGGGAGCTGTTTTTT. As protein: CASSLVVSGGELFF.

The DNA of the CDR3 is TGTGCCAGCAGCTTAGCGCGGGTCGGGGCAGCCAAAAACATTCAGTACTTC. It yields the protein CASSLARVGAAKNIQYF. The V call is TRBV7-8, the J call TRBJ2-4; the D gene could be TRBD1 or TRBD2 (5 bases each). In germline, CDR1 is SGHVS, CDR2 FQNEAQ. The CDR3 extends over 17 amino acids. V was shortened by 0 bases and J by 0 bases, with 12 bases between the two germline ends.

The chain uses TRBV7-6 and TRBJ2-1, with 9 nucleotides matching TRBD1. Trimming removed 1 base from V and 2 bases from J; junction bases left unmatched: 3. Germline V gene lookup returns CDR1 SGHVS and CDR2 FNYEAQ. This CDR3 is built from 16 residues. This chain's CDR3 is CASSLVGQGTYNEQFF. CDR3 in DNA: TGTGCCAGCAGCTTAGTGGGACAGGGAACCTACAATGAGCAGTTCTTC.

In DNA, the CDR3 is TGTGCTAGTGGTTTGGTACTCGGACAAGCCACCGAGCAGTACTTC. This gives the protein CASGLVLGQATEQYF. J is TRBJ2-7 and V is TRBV12-5; D might be TRBD1 (5 bases). Germline values: CDR1 LGHNT, CDR2 FRNRAP. This CDR3 has 15 amino acids. V was cut by 0 bases and J by 6 bases, with 15 bases left in between.

This clonotype was seen repeatedly, ten times or more. The genes are TRBV12-5 and TRBJ1-1; a possible D gene is TRBD1 (6 bases). Germline V lookup: CDR1 LGHNT, CDR2 FRNRAP. V was cut by 1 base and J by 5 bases, with 11 bases left in between. CDR3 length: 14 amino acids. For the CDR3, the DNA is TGTGCTAGTGGTTTGGACCCTAGGGGGACTGAAGCTTTCTTT. Translation: CASGLDPRGTEAFF.

The chain recombines TRBV7-3 with TRBJ2-2, with D tentatively TRBD1 (6 bases). CDR1 and CDR2 (germline): SGHTA, FQGTGA. The CDR3 covers 15 residues. The V end was cut by 3 bases, the J end by 5 bases, with 13 bases between. Here the CDR3 DNA reads TGTGCCAGCAGCTTGGACAGAATCTCTACCGGGGAGCTGTTTTTT. It translates to CASSLDRISTGELFF.

The chain couples TRBV19 to TRBJ2-6; 9 bases align to TRBD1. J lost 1 base, V lost 1 base, and 2 bases had no gene match. CDR1 and CDR2 from the germline V gene are LNHDA and SQIVND (reference sequence). The CDR3 consists of 17 residues. This CDR3 reads CASSIGQGDSGANVLTF. CDR3 nucleotide sequence: TGTGCCAGTAGTATAGGACAGGGGGATTCTGGGGCCAACGTCCTGACTTTC.

This clonotype was counted between two and nine times. The rearrangement uses TRBV5-1 and TRBJ2-3, with D perhaps matching TRBD2 (6 bases). V was clipped by 3 bases and J by 4 bases, with 12 bases between them. CDR3 size: 14 residues. Per the germline V gene, CDR1 is SGHRS and CDR2 is YFSETQ. This chain's CDR3 is CASSSGLASDTQYF. Here the CDR3 DNA reads TGCGCCAGCAGCTCGGGACTGGCATCAGATACGCAGTATTTT. Full variable domain (remainder filled in from reference TRBV5-1 and TRBJ2-3): KAGVTQTPRYLIKTRGQQVTLSCSPISGHRSVSWYQQTPGQGLQFLFEYFSETQRNKGNFPGRFSGRQFSNSRSEMNVSTLELGDSALYLCASSSGLASDTQYFGPGTRLTVL.

The chain recombines TRBV12-3 or TRBV12-4 with TRBJ2-5; D ambiguous. The CDR3 consists of 13 residues. V was trimmed by 6 bases and J by 5 bases, leaving 13 bases between them. The CDR3 bases are TGTGCCAGCAGGAGTGCCGATGGGGAGACCCAGTACTTC. This encodes CASRSADGETQYF.

This chain uses TRBV5-4 with TRBJ1-6; maybe TRBD1 (5 bases). The V gene's germline CDR1 is SGHNT and CDR2 YYREEE (reference sequence). The CDR3 covers 16 residues. Trimming removed 3 bases at V and 8 bases at J, with 18 bases between. CDR3 region: CASSSGDERFHSPLHF. Here the CDR3 DNA reads TGTGCCAGCAGCTCGGGGGACGAAAGATTCCATTCACCCCTCCACTTT.

This clonotype occurred a few times. The chain combines TRBV7-8 with TRBJ2-4, with D hard to call. Trimming left V 3 bases short and J 9 bases short, with 6 bases between. CDR3 length equals 11 residues. The V gene's germline CDR1 is SGHVS and CDR2 FQNEAQ. CDR3 region: CASSLTGIQYF. CDR3 DNA: TGTGCCAGCAGCTTGACGGGCATTCAGTACTTC.

This clonotype was counted many times. The chain carries TRBV2 and TRBJ2-1; D ambiguous. V was clipped by 10 bases and J by 10 bases, with 8 bases between them. This CDR3 comprises 9 residues. Looked up from germline, CDR1 is SNHLY and CDR2 is FYNNEI. The CDR3 loop reads CATSLEQFF. The CDR3 nucleotides read TGTGCCACCTCCCTGGAGCAGTTCTTC.

A few counts support this clonotype. V and J are TRBV18 and TRBJ1-5; the D is unclear. The germline CDR1 and CDR2 sequences are KGHSH and LQKENI. The CDR3 is made up of 14 amino acids. Trimming cost V 3 bases and J 8 bases, with 14 bases left between them. CDR3 sequence: CASSPGGPPKPQHF. The CDR3 region has the DNA TGTGCCAGCTCACCTGGAGGGCCGCCAAAGCCCCAGCATTTT.

This clonotype has just a few counts. The chain is built from TRBV5-1 and TRBJ1-6; D is unclear. Looked up from germline, CDR1 is SGHRS and CDR2 is YFSETQ. This CDR3 contains 12 residues. V lost 4 bases, J lost 10 bases, and 9 bases lay in between. The CDR3 here is CASSLDGSPLHF. CDR3 coding DNA: TGCGCCAGCAGCCTCGACGGATCACCCCTCCACTTT.

CDR3 amino acids: CASAFRSGNTEAFF. For the CDR3, the DNA is TGTGCCAGCGCGTTCAGGTCTGGGAACACTGAAGCTTTCTTT. V gene TRBV2 combines with J gene TRBJ1-1, with D uncertain. CDR3 length: 14 residues. Germline CDR1 SNHLY, CDR2 FYNNEI. Trimming stripped 8 bases from V and 1 base from J, with 14 bases between. Using reference TRBV2 and TRBJ1-1 for the parts outside the CDR3, the full variable domain is EPEVTQTPSHQVTQMGQEVILRCVPISNHLYFYWYRQILGQKVEFLVSFYNNEISEKSEIFDDQFSVERPDGSNFTLKIRSTKLEDSAMYFCASAFRSGNTEAFFGQGTRLTVV.

This sequence joins TRBV11-2 and TRBJ1-2; 11 positions agree with TRBD1. CDR1 and CDR2 from the germline V gene are SGHAT and FQNNGV. The CDR3 spans 15 residues. The V and J ends lost 5 bases and 4 bases, in that order; junction bases with no gene match: 6. As DNA, the CDR3 is TGTGCCAGCAGCGCCCGGACAGGGGGCTTCTATGGCTACACCTTC. Its translation is CASSARTGGFYGYTF.

This clonotype appeared a single time. The chain has TRBV7-8 and TRBJ1-6; D gene ambiguous. The CDR3 extends over 15 amino acids. Germline V gene sequence: CDR1 SGHVS, CDR2 FQNEAQ. The V end lost 4 bases, the J end lost 6 bases, and 13 bases lay between the germline ends. CDR3 sequence: CASSSEGFGNSPLHF. In nucleotides, the CDR3 is TGTGCCAGCAGCTCAGAGGGATTCGGTAATTCACCCCTCCACTTT.

The chain carries TRBV29-1 and TRBJ2-5; 7 bases match TRBD1. CDR3 length: 12 amino acids. J was trimmed by 6 bases and V by 5 bases; bases with no gene match: 6. Germline assignment: CDR1 SQVTM and CDR2 ANQGSEA. The CDR3 DNA reads as TGCAGCGTTAGGATAGGGGGCCAGACCCAGTACTTC. Translated, it gives CSVRIGGQTQYF. The variable domain in full, completed from reference TRBV29-1 and TRBJ2-5, reads SAVISQKPSRDICQRGTSLTIQCQVDSQVTMMFWYRQQPGQSLTLIATANQGSEATYESGFVIDKFPISRPNLTFSTLTVSNMSPEDSSIYLCSVRIGGQTQYFGPGTRLLVL.

The chain has TRBV7-3 and TRBJ2-1, with TRBD1 identical over 9 bases. V lost 5 bases, J lost 4 bases, and 6 bases stayed unmatched. This CDR3 region has 15 residues. CDR1 is SGHTA and CDR2 is FQGTGA in the germline V gene. The DNA of the CDR3 is TGTGCCAGCAGCGTCGACAGGGGGGAATACAATGAGCAGTTCTTC. Protein: CASSVDRGEYNEQFF.

This chain uses TRBV19 with TRBJ2-3; 8 bases agree with TRBD1. The germline CDR1 and CDR2 sequences are LNHDA and SQIVND (reference sequence). V shed 3 bases, J shed 4 bases, and the junction held 9 bases outside the gene matches. CDR3 size: 16 residues. The DNA for the CDR3 is TGTGCCAGTAGTATCCCAGACAGGGGATACGCAGATACGCAGTATTTT. It translates to CASSIPDRGYADTQYF.

This clonotype was seen repeatedly, ten times or more. The rearrangement links TRBV20-1 to TRBJ2-3, with D possibly TRBD1 on 5 matching bases. Trimming removed 5 bases from V and 4 bases from J, with 13 bases in between. This CDR3 has 13 residues. The germline gives CDR1 DFQATT, CDR2 SNEGSKA (reference sequence). CDR3: CSAPQTAADTQYF. The CDR3 nucleotides are TGCAGTGCTCCTCAGACAGCCGCAGATACGCAGTATTTT.

The chain is built from TRBV30 and TRBJ2-2, with 8 bases matching TRBD1. The CDR3 is 14 residues long. V lost 4 bases, J lost 4 bases, and 5 bases stayed unmatched. Germline V gene sequence: CDR1 GTSNPN, CDR2 SVGIG (reference sequence). CDR3 sequence: CAWIQGAGTGELFF. CDR3 DNA sequence: TGTGCCTGGATTCAGGGGGCCGGCACCGGGGAGCTGTTTTTT.

The V and J genes are TRBV7-9 and TRBJ1-4; D is perhaps TRBD1 (5 bases). The length of the CDR3 is 14 residues. V lost 2 bases and J lost 6, with 10 bases in between. Germline loops: CDR1 SEHNR, CDR2 FQNEAQ (reference sequence). The CDR3: CASSLPRVDEKLFF. CDR3 in DNA: TGTGCCAGCAGCTTACCCAGGGTTGATGAAAAACTGTTTTTT.

The chain recombines TRBV30 with TRBJ2-7; D is uncertain. Per the germline V gene, CDR1 is GTSNPN and CDR2 is SVGIG (reference sequence). Between the trimmed V and J ends, which lost 3 bases and 0 bases, there was a span of 6 bases. This CDR3 has 12 amino acids. The CDR3 bases are TGTGCCTGGAGGGTGAACTCCTACGAGCAGTACTTC. Amino acids: CAWRVNSYEQYF.

This clonotype was seen more than once but under ten times. The chain couples TRBV5-8 to TRBJ1-2; D is unresolved. The germline V and J ends were trimmed by 0 bases and 3 bases, with 9 bases remaining between them. The germline V gene encodes CDR1 SGHTS and CDR2 YDEGEE. The CDR3 extends over 14 amino acids. CDR3 bases: TGTGCCAGCAGCTTGGGAAGCGAGGACTATGGCTACACCTTC. Amino acid sequence: CASSLGSEDYGYTF.

The CDR3 DNA reads as TGTGCCAGCAGTCGGGACCACCTGGGCGGGGGGAATGAGCAGTTCTTC. Its protein product is CASSRDHLGGGNEQFF. The genes are TRBV2 and TRBJ2-1; 8 bases fit TRBD2. The germline V gene encodes CDR1 SNHLY and CDR2 FYNNEI. V lost 5 bases to trimming and J lost 7 bases; unmatched junction nucleotides: 13. This CDR3 is 16 amino acids long.

This clonotype was detected only a few times. The chain links TRBV5-1 to TRBJ1-1; tentatively, D is TRBD1 (6 bases). The V gene lost 0 bases and the J gene lost 0 bases, with 12 bases spanning the gap. Germline CDR1 is SGHRS and CDR2 is YFSETQ. This CDR3 is built from 16 residues. The CDR3 region has the DNA TGCGCCAGCAGCTTGGCCCAGGGGAACATGAACACTGAAGCTTTCTTT. Translation gives CASSLAQGNMNTEAFF.